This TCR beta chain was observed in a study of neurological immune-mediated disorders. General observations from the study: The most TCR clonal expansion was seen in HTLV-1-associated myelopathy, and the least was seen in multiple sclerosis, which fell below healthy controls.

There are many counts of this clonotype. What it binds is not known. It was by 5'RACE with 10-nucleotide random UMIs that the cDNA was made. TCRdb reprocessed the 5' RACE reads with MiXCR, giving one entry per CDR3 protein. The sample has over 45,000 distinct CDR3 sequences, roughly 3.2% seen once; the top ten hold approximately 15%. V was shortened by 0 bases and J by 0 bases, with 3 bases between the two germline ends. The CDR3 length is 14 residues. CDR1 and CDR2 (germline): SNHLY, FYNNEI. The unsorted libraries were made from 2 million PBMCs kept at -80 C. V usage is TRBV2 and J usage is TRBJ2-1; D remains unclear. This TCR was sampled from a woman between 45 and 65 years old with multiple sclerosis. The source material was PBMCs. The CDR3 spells CASSEASSYNEQFF. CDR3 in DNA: TGTGCCAGCAGTGAAGCTAGCTCCTACAATGAGCAGTTCTTC.